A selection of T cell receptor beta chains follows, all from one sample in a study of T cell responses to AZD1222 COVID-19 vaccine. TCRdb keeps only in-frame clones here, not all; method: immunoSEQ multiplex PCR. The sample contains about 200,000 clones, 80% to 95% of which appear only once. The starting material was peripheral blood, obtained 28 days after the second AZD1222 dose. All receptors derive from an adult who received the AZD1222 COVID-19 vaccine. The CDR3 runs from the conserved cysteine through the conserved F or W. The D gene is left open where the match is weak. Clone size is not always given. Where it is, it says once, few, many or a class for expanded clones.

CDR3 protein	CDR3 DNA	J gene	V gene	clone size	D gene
CASSPGRSSYNEQFF	TGTGCCAGCTCTCCTGGGCGGAGCTCCTACAATGAGCAGTTCTTC	TRBJ2-1	TRBV7-9	NA	NA
CASSELGSRFGYTF	TGTGCCAGCAGTGAATTGGGTTCTCGGTTTGGCTACACCTTC	TRBJ1-2	TRBV25-1	NA	NA
CASSPGTGRNTEAFF	TGCGCCAGCAGCCCAGGGACGGGGAGAAACACTGAAGCTTTCTTT	TRBJ1-1	TRBV5-1	NA	NA
CASSPLLPGQGNTIYF	TGTGCCAGCAGCCCGCTTTTGCCAGGGCAAGGAAACACCATATATTTT	TRBJ1-3	TRBV27	once	NA
CASSSRGVGTDTQYF	TGTGCCAGCAGCAGTCGGGGAGTGGGCACAGATACGCAGTATTTT	TRBJ2-3	TRBV6-5	NA	NA
CASSDRTANTEAFF	TGTGCCAGCAGCGATCGGACAGCCAACACTGAAGCTTTCTTT	TRBJ1-1	TRBV11-1	NA	NA
CASSPRDSPTEKLFF	TGTGCCAGCAGCCCCCGGGACAGCCCTACTGAAAAACTGTTTTTT	TRBJ1-4	TRBV11-3	NA	TRBD1
CASCLPGGRNTIYF	TGTGCCAGCTGCCTCCCGGGGGGTAGAAACACCATATATTTT	TRBJ1-3	TRBV28	once	NA
CASSLRQPNTEAFF	TGTGCCAGCAGCCTTCGACAGCCTAACACTGAAGCTTTCTTT	TRBJ1-1	TRBV3-1/TRBV3-2	NA	NA
CASSLQGIPNYGYTF	TGTGCCAGCAGCCTACAGGGAATACCAAACTATGGCTACACCTTC	TRBJ1-2	TRBV6-5	NA	NA
CASSLAGQGRGETQYF	TGTGCCAGCAGCTTAGCGGGCCAGGGCCGCGGAGAGACCCAGTACTTC	TRBJ2-5	TRBV7-2	NA	NA
CASSLSGHSAYNEQFF	TGTGCCAGCAGCTTATCGGGACACTCGGCGTACAATGAGCAGTTCTTC	TRBJ2-1	TRBV7-7	once	NA
CASSPPTGSVRRAVLDTQYF	TGTGCCAGTAGTCCACCGACAGGGTCAGTTCGCCGGGCGGTTCTGGATACGCAGTATTTT	TRBJ2-3	TRBV19	NA	TRBD1
CASSLVQYTGELFF	TGTGCCAGCAGCTTAGTCCAATATACCGGGGAGCTGTTTTTT	TRBJ2-2	TRBV7-2	NA	NA
CASSQDGWVLFF	TGTGCCAGCAGCCAAGATGGGTGGGTCCTGTTTTTT	TRBJ1-4	TRBV4-2	NA	NA
CASSITGSFRLAFF	TGTGCCAGTAGTATAACAGGGAGCTTCCGTTTGGCTTTCTTT	TRBJ1-1	TRBV19	NA	NA
CASEGTGGRGYTF	TGCGCCAGCGAAGGGACAGGGGGTCGTGGCTACACCTTC	TRBJ1-2	TRBV5-1	NA	TRBD1
CASSLRTGAEEKLFF	TGTGCCAGCAGCTTACGGACAGGGGCAGAGGAAAAACTGTTTTTT	TRBJ1-4	TRBV7-8	NA	TRBD1
CASSEIAGGWETQYF	TGTGCCAGCAGCGAAATAGCGGGGGGCTGGGAGACCCAGTACTTC	TRBJ2-5	TRBV11-2	few	TRBD2
CASTGISGNTIYF	TGTGCCAGCACAGGGATTAGTGGAAACACCATATATTTT	TRBJ1-3	TRBV12-3/TRBV12-4	once	NA
CASSEQPQGVNTEAFF	TGTGCCAGCAGTGAACAACCACAGGGAGTGAACACTGAAGCTTTCTTT	TRBJ1-1	TRBV6-1	NA	NA
CASSPPGSGGKNEQFF	TGTGCCAGTAGTCCCCCCGGGAGCGGGGGGAAAAATGAGCAGTTCTTC	TRBJ2-1	TRBV19	few	TRBD2
CASRLPSGTNQPQHF	TGTGCCAGCAGACTACCTAGCGGAACCAATCAGCCCCAGCATTTT	TRBJ1-5	TRBV28	NA	NA
CASSALTSGATDTQYF	TGTGCCAGCAGCGCCTTAACTAGCGGGGCCACAGATACGCAGTATTTT	TRBJ2-3	TRBV5-4	NA	TRBD2
CASSIFGRTEAFF	TGTGCCAGTAGTATTTTTGGGAGGACTGAAGCTTTCTTT	TRBJ1-1	TRBV19	once	NA
CASSRRTSPFTDTQYF	TGTGCCAGCAGCCGGCGGACTAGCCCTTTCACAGATACGCAGTATTTT	TRBJ2-3	TRBV5-6	NA	TRBD2
CASSFRTGGADTQYF	TGTGCCAGCAGTTTCAGGACAGGGGGCGCAGATACGCAGTATTTT	TRBJ2-3	TRBV6-2/TRBV6-3	NA	TRBD1
CASSIGNTIYF	TGTGCCAGCAGCATCGGAAACACCATATATTTT	TRBJ1-3	TRBV6-5	NA	NA
CASSPWGQGDSPLHF	TGTGCCAGCAGCCCCTGGGGACAGGGTGATTCACCCCTCCACTTT	TRBJ1-6	TRBV28	NA	TRBD1
CASSLFFDPSGNTIYF	TGTGCCAGCAGTTTATTTTTCGATCCGTCGGGAAACACCATATATTTT	TRBJ1-3	TRBV27	NA	NA
CASSLLPSYEQYF	TGTGCCAGCAGCTTATTGCCCTCCTACGAGCAGTACTTC	TRBJ2-7	TRBV7-2	NA	NA
CASRTTGPGATQYF	TGCGCCAGCAGAACGACGGGTCCCGGGGCAACCCAGTACTTC	TRBJ2-5	TRBV5-1	NA	NA
CASSEYSNQPQHF	TGTGCCAGCAGTGAATATAGCAATCAGCCCCAGCATTTT	TRBJ1-5	TRBV28	NA	NA
CASSQQGRPNTGELFF	TGCGCCAGCAGCCAACAGGGTCGCCCGAACACCGGGGAGCTGTTTTTT	TRBJ2-2	TRBV4-1	NA	NA
CASSEGGFSGANVLTF	TGTGCCAGTAGTGAAGGAGGGTTCTCTGGGGCCAACGTCCTGACTTTC	TRBJ2-6	TRBV19	once	NA
CASSRHESNQPQHF	TGTGCCAGCAGCCGACATGAAAGTAATCAGCCCCAGCATTTT	TRBJ1-5	TRBV28	NA	NA
CASSSGTGSYEQYF	TGTGCCAGCAGTTCCGGGACAGGTTCCTACGAGCAGTACTTC	TRBJ2-7	TRBV7-2	NA	TRBD1
CACFGQGSGYTF	TGTGCCTGCTTCGGACAGGGGTCTGGCTACACCTTC	TRBJ1-2	TRBV30	NA	TRBD1
CASSPQGWTEAFF	TGTGCCAGCAGCCCCCAGGGTTGGACTGAAGCTTTCTTT	TRBJ1-1	TRBV14	NA	NA
CASSEVYRTDQVYGYTF	TGTGCCAGCAGTGAGGTCTATCGGACGGACCAGGTCTATGGCTACACCTTC	TRBJ1-2	TRBV6-4	NA	NA
CASSTGNQPQHF	TGTGCCAGCAGCACAGGTAATCAGCCCCAGCATTTT	TRBJ1-5	TRBV28	NA	NA
CAWRKTGVSGNTIYF	TGTGCCTGGAGAAAGACCGGGGTCTCTGGAAACACCATATATTTT	TRBJ1-3	TRBV30	NA	NA
CASSIGRGNYGYTF	TGTGCCAGTAGTATTGGCAGGGGTAACTATGGCTACACCTTC	TRBJ1-2	TRBV19	NA	NA
CASSYINWSNQPQHF	TGTGCCAGCAGTTACATAAACTGGAGCAATCAGCCCCAGCATTTT	TRBJ1-5	TRBV6-6	NA	NA
CASIKRGSSPTEAFF	TGTGCCAGCATCAAAAGGGGCAGCTCACCAACTGAAGCTTTCTTT	TRBJ1-1	TRBV7-2	NA	NA
CATSDPGQGKGNTIYF	TGTGCCACCAGTGATCCTGGACAGGGGAAAGGAAACACCATATATTTT	TRBJ1-3	TRBV24-1	NA	TRBD1
CASRRSLDTGELFF	TGTGCCAGTAGGCGCAGTCTCGACACCGGGGAGCTGTTTTTT	TRBJ2-2	TRBV19	NA	NA
CASSYLVEAFF	TGTGCCAGCAGTTACTTAGTAGAAGCTTTCTTT	TRBJ1-1	TRBV6-2/TRBV6-3	NA	NA
CSVVRGSGTGELFF	TGCAGCGTTGTACGGGGGTCGGGCACCGGGGAGCTGTTTTTT	TRBJ2-2	TRBV29-1	NA	NA
CASTPDAFQETQYF	TGTGCCAGTACCCCCGATGCGTTTCAAGAGACCCAGTACTTC	TRBJ2-5	TRBV19	NA	NA
CASSVSNGEQFF	TGTGCCAGCAGCGTCTCGAATGGGGAGCAGTTCTTC	TRBJ2-1	TRBV9	NA	NA
CSVEARASGANVLTF	TGCAGCGTTGAAGCGCGGGCCTCTGGGGCCAACGTCCTGACTTTC	TRBJ2-6	TRBV29-1	NA	NA
CASSLTGTVDEQYF	TGTGCCAGCAGCTTAACCGGGACAGTTGACGAGCAGTACTTC	TRBJ2-7	TRBV11-2	NA	TRBD1
CASRKGLYGGTEAFF	TGTGCCAGCAGGAAGGGTCTGTATGGCGGCACTGAAGCTTTCTTT	TRBJ1-1	TRBV27	NA	NA
CASSVSSGTLHF	TGTGCCAGCAGTGTGTCCTCTGGGACCCTCCACTTT	TRBJ1-6	TRBV25-1	NA	NA
CASRGPRVGDF	TGTGCCAGCAGGGGACCGCGGGTAGGGGACTTT	TRBJ1-6	TRBV28	NA	NA
CASSQGLGRANSPLHF	TGCGCCAGCAGCCAAGGTCTGGGCAGGGCGAATTCACCCCTCCACTTT	TRBJ1-6	TRBV4-3	NA	NA
CASSLVGGRDNEQFF	TGCGCCAGCAGCTTGGTAGGGGGCCGCGACAATGAGCAGTTCTTC	TRBJ2-1	TRBV5-1	NA	TRBD1
CASSVGQGLWPQHF	TGTGCCAGCAGCGTAGGACAGGGGTTATGGCCCCAGCATTTT	TRBJ1-5	TRBV9	NA	TRBD1